This is a list of T cell receptor beta chains from one sample in a study of monozygotic twins with inflammatory bowel disease. TCRdb re-called the 5' RACE reads; every CDR3 protein appears as one record, without DNA. Its table lists approximately 300,000 distinct CDR3 sequences. What was sequenced was blood. These receptors were collected from a human donor with ulcerative colitis or Crohn's disease, or a healthy co-twin of an affected twin (not recorded which). CDR3s include the opening cysteine and the closing phenylalanine or tryptophan.

j_call	v_call	cdr3_aa
TRBJ1-4	TRBV7-6	CASSLGGKLFF
TRBJ2-7	TRBV7-9	CASSFRGGTAEDF
TRBJ2-7	TRBV11-2	CASSSSAGLAGESSYEQYF
TRBJ2-6	TRBV28	CASQGNSGANVLTF
TRBJ2-4	TRBV6-1	CASSADRASIQYF
TRBJ2-1	TRBV6-1	CASSGQGYEQFF
TRBJ1-1	TRBV29-1	CSADGGGITEAFF
TRBJ2-4	TRBV28	CASSLLGERGDIQYF
TRBJ2-7	TRBV7-9	CASGLGLYEQYF
TRBJ1-1	TRBV5-1	CASSPHSGNTEAFF
TRBJ1-1	TRBV5-1	CASSLGPPTEAFF
TRBJ2-7	TRBV20-1	CSADDVDRDYEQYF
TRBJ2-1	TRBV4-3	CASSQRLAGDNEQFF
TRBJ2-5	TRBV6-6	CASKTGGQETQYF
TRBJ2-7	TRBV12-3/TRBV12-4	CASRGNGTGGSIEQYF
TRBJ2-6	TRBV6-5	CASSWDRSGANVLTF